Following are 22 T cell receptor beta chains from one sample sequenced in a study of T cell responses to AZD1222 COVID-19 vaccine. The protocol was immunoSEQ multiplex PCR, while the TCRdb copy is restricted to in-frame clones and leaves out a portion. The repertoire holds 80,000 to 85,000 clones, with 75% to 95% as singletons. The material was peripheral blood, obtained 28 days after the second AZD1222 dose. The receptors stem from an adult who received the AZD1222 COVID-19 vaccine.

The DNA for the CDR3 is TGCGCCAGCGAGACAGGGGGGAGTGAAAAACTGTTTTTT. It codes for CASETGGSEKLFF. J is TRBJ1-4 and V is TRBV10-1; 9 nucleotides line up with TRBD1. The V and J ends lost 8 bases and 7 bases, in that order; junction bases with no gene match: 5. The CDR3 length is 13 residues. The V gene's germline CDR1 is WNHNN and CDR2 SYGVQD (reference sequence).

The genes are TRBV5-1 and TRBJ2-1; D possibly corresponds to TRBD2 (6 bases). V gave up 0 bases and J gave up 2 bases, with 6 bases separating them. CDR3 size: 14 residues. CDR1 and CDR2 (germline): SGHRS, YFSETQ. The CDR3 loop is CASSLGEAYNEQFF. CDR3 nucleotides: TGCGCCAGCAGCTTGGGGGAGGCCTACAATGAGCAGTTCTTC.

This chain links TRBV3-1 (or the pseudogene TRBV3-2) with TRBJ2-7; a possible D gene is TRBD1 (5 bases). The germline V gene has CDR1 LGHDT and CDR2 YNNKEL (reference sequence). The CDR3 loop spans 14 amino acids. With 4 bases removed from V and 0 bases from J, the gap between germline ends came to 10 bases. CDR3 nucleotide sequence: TGTGCCAGCAGCCCGACAGCCATCTCCTACGAGCAGTACTTC. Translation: CASSPTAISYEQYF.

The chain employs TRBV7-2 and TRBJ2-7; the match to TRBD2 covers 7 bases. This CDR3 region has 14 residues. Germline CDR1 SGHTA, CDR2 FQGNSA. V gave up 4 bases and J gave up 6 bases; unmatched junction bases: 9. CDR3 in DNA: TGTGCCAGCAGCTGGGACTCGCGGGAGATCGAGCAGTACTTC. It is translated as CASSWDSREIEQYF.

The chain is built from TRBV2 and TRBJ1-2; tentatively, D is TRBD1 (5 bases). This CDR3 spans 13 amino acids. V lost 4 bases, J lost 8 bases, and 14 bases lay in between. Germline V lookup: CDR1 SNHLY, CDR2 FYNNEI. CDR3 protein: CASSGGTVRGYTF. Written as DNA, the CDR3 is TGTGCCAGCAGTGGCGGGACGGTCCGGGGCTACACCTTC.

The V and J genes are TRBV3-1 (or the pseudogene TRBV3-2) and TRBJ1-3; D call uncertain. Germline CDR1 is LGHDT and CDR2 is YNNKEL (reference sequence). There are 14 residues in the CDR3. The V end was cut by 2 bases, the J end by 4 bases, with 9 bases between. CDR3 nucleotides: TGTGCCAGCAGCCAAAGATCCAGGGGAAACACCATATATTTT. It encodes CASSQRSRGNTIYF.

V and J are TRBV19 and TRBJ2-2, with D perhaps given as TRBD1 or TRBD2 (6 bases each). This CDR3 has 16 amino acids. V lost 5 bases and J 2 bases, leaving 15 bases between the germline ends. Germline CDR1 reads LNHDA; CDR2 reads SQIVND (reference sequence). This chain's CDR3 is CASSVSPGANTGELFF. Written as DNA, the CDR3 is TGTGCCAGTAGTGTCTCCCCGGGGGCCAACACCGGGGAGCTGTTTTTT.

CDR3 sequence: CASRTGGRYEQYF. DNA of the CDR3: TGTGCCAGCCGGACAGGGGGTCGGTACGAGCAGTACTTC. V is TRBV28 and J is TRBJ2-7; 10 bases line up with TRBD1. V lost 8 bases to trimming and J lost 4 bases; unmatched junction nucleotides: 5. Germline V lookup: CDR1 MDHEN, CDR2 SYDVKM. The CDR3 has 13 amino acids. The full variable domain, rest sourced from reference TRBV28 and TRBJ2-7, is DVKVTQSSRYLVKRTGEKVFLECVQDMDHENMFWYRQDPGLGLRLIYFSYDVKMKEKGDIPEGYSVSREKKERFSLILESASTNQTSMYLCASRTGGRYEQYFGPGTRLTVT.

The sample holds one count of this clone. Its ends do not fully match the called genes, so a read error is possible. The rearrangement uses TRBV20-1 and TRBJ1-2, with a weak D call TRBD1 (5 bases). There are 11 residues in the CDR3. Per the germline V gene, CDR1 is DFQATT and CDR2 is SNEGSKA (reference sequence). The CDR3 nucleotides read TGCAGTGCTAGAGATCCAGGGCTCCTACCCTTC. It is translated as CSARDPGLLPF.

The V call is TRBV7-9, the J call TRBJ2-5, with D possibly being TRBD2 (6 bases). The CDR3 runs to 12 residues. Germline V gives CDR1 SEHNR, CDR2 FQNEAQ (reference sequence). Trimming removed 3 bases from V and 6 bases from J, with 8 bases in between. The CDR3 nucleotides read TGTGCCAGCAGCTTGGAGGGGAAGACCCAGTACTTC. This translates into CASSLEGKTQYF.

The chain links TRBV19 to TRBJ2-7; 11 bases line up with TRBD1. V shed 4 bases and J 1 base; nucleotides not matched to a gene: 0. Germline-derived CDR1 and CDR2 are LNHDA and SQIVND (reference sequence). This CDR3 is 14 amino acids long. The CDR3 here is CASSRDRGSYEQYF. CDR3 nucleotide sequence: TGTGCCAGTAGTAGGGACAGGGGGTCCTACGAGCAGTACTTC.

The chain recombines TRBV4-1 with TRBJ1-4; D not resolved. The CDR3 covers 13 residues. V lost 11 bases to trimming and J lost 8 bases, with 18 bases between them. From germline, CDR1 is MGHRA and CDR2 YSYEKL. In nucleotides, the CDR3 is TGCGCCTCGGAGGACGGGGTTGACGAAAAACTGTTTTTT. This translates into CASEDGVDEKLFF.

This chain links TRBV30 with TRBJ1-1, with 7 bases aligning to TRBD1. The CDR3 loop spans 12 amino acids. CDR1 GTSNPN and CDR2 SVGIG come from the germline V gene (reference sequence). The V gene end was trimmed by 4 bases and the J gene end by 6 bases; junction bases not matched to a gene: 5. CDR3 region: CAWIARGSEAFF. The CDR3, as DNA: TGTGCCTGGATAGCCAGGGGGTCTGAAGCTTTCTTT.

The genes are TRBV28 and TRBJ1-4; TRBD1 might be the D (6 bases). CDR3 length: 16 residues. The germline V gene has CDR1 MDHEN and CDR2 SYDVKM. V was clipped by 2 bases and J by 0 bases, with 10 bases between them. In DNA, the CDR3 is TGTGCCAGCAGTTTAGTACAGGGTGCAACTAATGAAAAACTGTTTTTT. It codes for CASSLVQGATNEKLFF.

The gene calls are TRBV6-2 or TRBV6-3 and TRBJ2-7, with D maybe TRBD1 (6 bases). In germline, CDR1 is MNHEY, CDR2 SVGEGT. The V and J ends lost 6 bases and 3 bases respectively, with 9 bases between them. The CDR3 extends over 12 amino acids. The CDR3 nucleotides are TGTGCCAGCAGCCGGGACAACTACGAGCAGTACTTC. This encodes CASSRDNYEQYF.

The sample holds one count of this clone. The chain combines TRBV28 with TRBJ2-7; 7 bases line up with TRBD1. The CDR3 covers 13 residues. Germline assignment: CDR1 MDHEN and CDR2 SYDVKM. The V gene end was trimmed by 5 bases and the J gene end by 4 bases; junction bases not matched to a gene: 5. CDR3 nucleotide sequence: TGTGCCAGCAGTGGGACAGACCATTACGAGCAGTACTTC. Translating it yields CASSGTDHYEQYF. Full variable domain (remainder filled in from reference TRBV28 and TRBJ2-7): DVKVTQSSRYLVKRTGEKVFLECVQDMDHENMFWYRQDPGLGLRLIYFSYDVKMKEKGDIPEGYSVSREKKERFSLILESASTNQTSMYLCASSGTDHYEQYFGPGTRLTVT.

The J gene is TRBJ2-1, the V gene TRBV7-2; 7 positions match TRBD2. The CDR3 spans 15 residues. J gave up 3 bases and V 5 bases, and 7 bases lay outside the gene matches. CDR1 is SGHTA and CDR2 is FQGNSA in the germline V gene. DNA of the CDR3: TGTGCCAGCAGCCCCCTAGCGGAGGACTACAATGAGCAGTTCTTC. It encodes CASSPLAEDYNEQFF. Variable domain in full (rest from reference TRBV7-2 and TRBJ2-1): GAGVSQSPSNKVTEKGKDVELRCDPISGHTALYWYRQSLGQGLEFLIYFQGNSAPDKSGLPSDRFSAERTGGSVSTLTIQRTQQEDSAVYLCASSPLAEDYNEQFFGPGTRLTVL.

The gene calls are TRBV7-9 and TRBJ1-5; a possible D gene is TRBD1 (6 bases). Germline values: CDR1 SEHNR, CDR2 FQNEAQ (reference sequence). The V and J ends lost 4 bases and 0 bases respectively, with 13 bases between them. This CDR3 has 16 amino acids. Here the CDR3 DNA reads TGTGCCAGCAGCTGGGAGGGACAAAATAGCAATCAGCCCCAGCATTTT. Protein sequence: CASSWEGQNSNQPQHF. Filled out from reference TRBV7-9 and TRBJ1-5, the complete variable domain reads DTGVSQNPRHKITKRGQNVTFRCDPISEHNRLYWYRQTLGQGPEFLTYFQNEAQLEKSRLLSDRFSAERPKGSFSTLEIQRTEQGDSAMYLCASSWEGQNSNQPQHFGDGTRLSIL.

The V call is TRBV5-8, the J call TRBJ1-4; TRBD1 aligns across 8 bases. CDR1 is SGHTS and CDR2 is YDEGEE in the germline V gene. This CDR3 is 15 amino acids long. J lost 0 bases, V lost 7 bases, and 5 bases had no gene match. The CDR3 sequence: CASGQGLSTNEKLFF. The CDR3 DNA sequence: TGTGCCAGCGGACAGGGTTTGTCAACTAATGAAAAACTGTTTTTT.

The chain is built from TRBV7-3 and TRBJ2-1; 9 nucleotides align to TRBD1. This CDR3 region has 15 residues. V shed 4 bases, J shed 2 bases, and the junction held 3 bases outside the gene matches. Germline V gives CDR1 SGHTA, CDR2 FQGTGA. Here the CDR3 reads CASSSTGGPYNEQFF. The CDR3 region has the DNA TGTGCCAGCAGCTCTACAGGGGGCCCCTACAATGAGCAGTTCTTC.

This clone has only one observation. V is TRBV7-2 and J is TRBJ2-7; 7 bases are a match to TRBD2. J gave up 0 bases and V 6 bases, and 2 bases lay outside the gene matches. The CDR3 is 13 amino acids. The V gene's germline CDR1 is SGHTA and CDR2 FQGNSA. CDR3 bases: TGTGCCAGCAGGCCTAGCGGCTCCTACGAGCAGTACTTC. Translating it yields CASRPSGSYEQYF. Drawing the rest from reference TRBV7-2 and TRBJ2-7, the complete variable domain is GAGVSQSPSNKVTEKGKDVELRCDPISGHTALYWYRQSLGQGLEFLIYFQGNSAPDKSGLPSDRFSAERTGGSVSTLTIQRTQQEDSAVYLCASRPSGSYEQYFGPGTRLTVT.

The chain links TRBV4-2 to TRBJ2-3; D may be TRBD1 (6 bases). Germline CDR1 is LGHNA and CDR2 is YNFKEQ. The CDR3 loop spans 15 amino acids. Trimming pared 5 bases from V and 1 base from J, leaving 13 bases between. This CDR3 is CASSNRQEGTDTQYF. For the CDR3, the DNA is TGTGCCAGCAGCAACAGACAGGAGGGCACAGATACGCAGTATTTT.